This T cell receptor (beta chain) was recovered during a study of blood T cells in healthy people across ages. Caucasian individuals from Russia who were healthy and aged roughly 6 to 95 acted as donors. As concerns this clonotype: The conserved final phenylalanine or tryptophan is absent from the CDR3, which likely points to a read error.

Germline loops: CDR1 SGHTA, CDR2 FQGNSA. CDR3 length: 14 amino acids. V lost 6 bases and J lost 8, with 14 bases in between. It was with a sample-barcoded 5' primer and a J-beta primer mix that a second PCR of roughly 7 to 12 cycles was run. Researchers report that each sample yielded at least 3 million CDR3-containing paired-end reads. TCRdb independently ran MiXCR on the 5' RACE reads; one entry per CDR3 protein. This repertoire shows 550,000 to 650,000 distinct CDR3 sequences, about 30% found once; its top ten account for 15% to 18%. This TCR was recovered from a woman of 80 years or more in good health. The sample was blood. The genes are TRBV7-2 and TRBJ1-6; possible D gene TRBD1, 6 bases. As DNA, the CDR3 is TGTGCCAGCAGTCTCGGGACACCGCATTCACCCCTCCACTTG. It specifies CASSLGTPHSPLHL.